This T cell receptor beta chain stems from a study of shared T cell receptors in the human thymus. Assay: immunoSEQ multiplex PCR; the TCRdb copy retains only in-frame clones and omits some. The sample consists of roughly 660,000 clones, approximately 90% of them appearing once. These records were also assigned to another study, of human thymus T cells. That source adds: In corrective heart surgery, resections were taken, and these provided the thymus tissue. Related reports documented highly overlapping thymic repertoires among unrelated individuals.

This TCR was sampled from a boy younger than two with a congenital heart defect. Sample: thymocytes.

The CDR3 nucleotides read TGCGCCAGCAGCTTGATGGGTGGGCAGGGGGCTTCACAAGAGACCCAGTACTTC. Protein sequence: CASSLMGGQGASQETQYF. The chain carries TRBV5-1 and TRBJ2-5, with TRBD1 identical over 8 bases. The CDR3 is 18 residues long. J was trimmed by 2 bases and V by 1 base; bases with no gene match: 13. Germline CDR1 SGHRS, CDR2 YFSETQ. Variable domain in full (rest from reference TRBV5-1 and TRBJ2-5): KAGVTQTPRYLIKTRGQQVTLSCSPISGHRSVSWYQQTPGQGLQFLFEYFSETQRNKGNFPGRFSGRQFSNSRSEMNVSTLELGDSALYLCASSLMGGQGASQETQYFGPGTRLLVL.